Included here is one T cell receptor beta chain sequence, with context. Generated by immunoSEQ multiplex PCR, the TCRdb table keeps only in-frame clones and is missing some. Among under 130,000 clones, approximately 80% were seen once, and the ten largest hold 10% to 15%. This entry is derived from a study of blood T cell repertoires in COVID-19. Across the study: The United States, Italy and Spain supplied acute and convalescent COVID-19 samples. T cells, B-cell-depleted T cells, or PBMCs provided the cDNA or gDNA that served as material.

Germline CDR1 reads MGHRA; CDR2 reads YSYEKL. V was pared by 4 bases and J by 0 bases, with 8 bases of the junction left unmatched. This CDR3 is built from 18 residues. The chain joins TRBV4-1 to TRBJ2-3, with 12 bases matching TRBD2. Sequenced input: peripheral blood. The clonotype comes from a human donor in a cohort sampled during active or convalescent COVID-19. The CDR3 here is CASSRSGGTSGSTDTQYF. Here the CDR3 DNA reads TGCGCCAGCAGCCGTTCAGGAGGGACTAGCGGGAGCACAGATACGCAGTATTTT.